The rows below give T cell receptor beta chains drawn from one sample of a study of T-cell reconstitution after alpha-beta-depleted transplantation in children. Using its own MiXCR run on the PCR reads, TCRdb lists one record per CDR3 protein. The sample comprises nearly 550,000 distinct CDR3 sequences, around 16% of which are singletons, and 2.5% to 4% rests with the top ten. Material: PBMCs from the stem cell graft donor, obtained from the stem cell graft. These receptors came from a human donor who donated a stem cell graft to a child with acute lymphoblastic leukemia. The CDR3 runs from the conserved cysteine through the conserved F or W. Each record gives: J gene, D gene, CDR3 length, V gene, clone size, CDR3 protein, CDR3 DNA. The D gene is left open where the match is weak. Size is omitted from some rows. Given values are once, few, many or a class for expanded clones.

J: TRBJ2-3; D: TRBD2; length: 14; V: TRBV7-9; size: -; CDR3: CASMSSGIPDTQYF; DNA: TGTGCCAGCATGTCTAGCGGGATTCCCGATACGCAGTATTTT
J: TRBJ2-1; D: TRBD1; length: 14; V: TRBV2; size: few; CDR3: CALERQGAPNEQFF; DNA: TGTGCCTTAGAGAGACAGGGGGCCCCTAATGAGCAGTTCTTC
J: TRBJ1-1; D: -; length: 14; V: TRBV18; size: -; CDR3: CASSPREQRVGPFF; DNA: TGTGCCAGCTCACCACGGGAGCAAAGGGTCGGGCCTTTCTTT
J: TRBJ1-5; D: TRBD1; length: 14; V: TRBV20-1; size: -; CDR3: CSAEDRDGNQPQHF; DNA: TGCAGTGCTGAGGACAGGGACGGCAATCAGCCCCAGCATTTT
J: TRBJ1-6; D: -; length: 18; V: TRBV3-1; size: -; CDR3: CAFSLHVAGGSSNSPLHF; DNA: TGTGCCTTCAGTTTACATGTCGCCGGGGGGAGTAGTAATTCACCCCTCCACTTT
J: TRBJ2-7; D: -; length: 15; V: TRBV6-5; size: -; CDR3: CASSWGEGFAYEQYF; DNA: TGTGCCAGCAGTTGGGGCGAAGGGTTCGCCTACGAGCAGTACTTC
J: TRBJ1-1; D: -; length: 10; V: TRBV20-1; size: few; CDR3: CSGWRTEAFF; DNA: TGCAGTGGATGGCGGACTGAAGCTTTCTTT
J: TRBJ2-1; D: TRBD2; length: 14; V: TRBV29-1; size: -; CDR3: CSVEASGSFYEQFF; DNA: TGCAGCGTTGAGGCTAGCGGGAGTTTCTATGAGCAGTTCTTC
J: TRBJ2-7; D: TRBD1; length: 14; V: TRBV5-1; size: -; CDR3: CASSLGRGQDEQYF; DNA: TGCGCCAGCAGCTTGGGCAGGGGGCAGGACGAGCAGTACTTC
J: TRBJ2-7; D: -; length: 15; V: TRBV3-1; size: -; CDR3: CASSKQDGWSYEQYF; DNA: TGTGCCAGCAGCAAGCAGGACGGATGGTCCTACGAGCAGTACTTC
J: TRBJ2-2; D: TRBD1; length: 14; V: TRBV7-8; size: -; CDR3: CASSRDRGTGELFF; DNA: TGTGCCAGCAGTCGGGACAGGGGCACCGGGGAGCTGTTTTTT
J: TRBJ2-2; D: -; length: 16; V: TRBV5-1; size: -; CDR3: CASSLLVESKTGELFF; DNA: TGCGCCAGCAGCTTGTTGGTGGAGTCAAAAACCGGGGAGCTGTTTTTT
J: TRBJ2-2; D: -; length: 16; V: TRBV11-2; size: few; CDR3: CASSTLGGAHTGELFF; DNA: TGTGCCAGCAGCACGCTGGGTGGGGCGCACACCGGGGAGCTGTTTTTT
J: TRBJ2-7; D: -; length: 15; V: TRBV4-1; size: -; CDR3: CASSPSGGWGYEQYF; DNA: TGCGCCAGCAGCCCGTCAGGCGGCTGGGGGTACGAGCAGTACTTC
J: TRBJ2-7; D: -; length: 20; V: TRBV29-1; size: -; CDR3: CSVVGTTVTGFPGAPYEQYF; DNA: TGCAGCGTTGTGGGCACAACCGTTACAGGGTTCCCAGGTGCCCCCTACGAGCAGTACTTC
J: TRBJ1-1; D: -; length: 11; V: TRBV5-5; size: many; CDR3: CASSLVREAFF; DNA: TGTGCCAGCAGCTTGGTGCGTGAAGCTTTCTTT
J: TRBJ2-7; D: -; length: 14; V: TRBV12-3/TRBV12-4; size: many; CDR3: CASSAQGSSYEQYF; DNA: TGTGCCAGCAGCGCTCAAGGAAGCTCCTACGAGCAGTACTTC
J: TRBJ2-5; D: -; length: 14; V: TRBV15; size: many; CDR3: CATSKQDDLRTQYF; DNA: TGTGCCACCAGCAAGCAGGACGATCTCCGGACCCAGTACTTC
J: TRBJ2-1; D: TRBD1; length: 15; V: TRBV11-1; size: -; CDR3: CASSQGQGLYNEQFF; DNA: TGTGCCAGCAGCCAGGGACAGGGCCTTTACAATGAGCAGTTCTTC
J: TRBJ2-2; D: -; length: 14; V: TRBV20-1; size: few; CDR3: CSARLLLNTGELFF; DNA: TGCAGTGCTAGACTCCTCCTGAACACCGGGGAGCTGTTTTTT
J: TRBJ2-4; D: -; length: 16; V: TRBV10-3; size: -; CDR3: CAISESIQGIRNIHYF; DNA: TGTGCCATCAGTGAGTCGATCCAGGGAATAAGAAACATTCATTACTTC
J: TRBJ2-5; D: -; length: 17; V: TRBV2; size: -; CDR3: CASVSLVSSRTQETQYF; DNA: TGTGCCAGCGTAAGCCTCGTTAGCAGCCGTACCCAAGAGACCCAGTACTTC
J: TRBJ2-1; D: -; length: 14; V: TRBV19; size: few; CDR3: CATRLVVSSREQFF; DNA: TGTGCCACCCGACTAGTCGTTTCCTCTCGTGAGCAGTTCTTC
J: TRBJ1-1; D: -; length: 14; V: TRBV15; size: -; CDR3: CATSREGEGTEAFF; DNA: TGTGCCACCAGCAGAGAAGGAGAAGGCACTGAAGCTTTCTTT
J: TRBJ2-5; D: -; length: 16; V: TRBV12-3/TRBV12-4; size: many; CDR3: CASSLVIGGITETQYF; DNA: TGTGCCAGCAGTTTAGTGATAGGGGGTATAACGGAGACCCAGTACTTC
J: TRBJ2-3; D: -; length: 17; V: TRBV27; size: few; CDR3: CASSLKSLIGSTDTQYF; DNA: TGTGCCAGCAGTTTAAAAAGCCTCATCGGGAGCACAGATACGCAGTATTTT
J: TRBJ1-1; D: -; length: 11; V: TRBV29-1; size: -; CDR3: CSTGLNTEAFF; DNA: TGCAGTACAGGGTTGAACACTGAAGCTTTCTTT
J: TRBJ2-7; D: TRBD2; length: 13; V: TRBV5-1; size: many; CDR3: CASRLAGSYEQYF; DNA: TGTGCCAGCAGGCTAGCGGGGTCCTACGAGCAGTACTTC
J: TRBJ2-2; D: TRBD1; length: 15; V: TRBV6-1; size: once; CDR3: CASRHTGANTGELFF; DNA: TGTGCCAGCAGGCACACAGGGGCGAACACCGGGGAGCTGTTTTTT
J: TRBJ2-1; D: -; length: 12; V: TRBV5-1; size: -; CDR3: CASSLPPPEQFF; DNA: TGCGCCAGCAGCTTGCCGCCGCCTGAGCAGTTCTTC
J: TRBJ1-4; D: -; length: 11; V: TRBV3-1; size: few; CDR3: CASSQGEKLFF; DNA: TGTGCCAGCAGCCAAGGCGAAAAACTGTTTTTT
J: TRBJ2-7; D: TRBD1; length: 13; V: TRBV7-3; size: -; CDR3: CASSMTGKGEQYF; DNA: TGTGCCAGCAGCATGACAGGGAAAGGCGAGCAGTACTTC
J: TRBJ2-7; D: TRBD1; length: 14; V: TRBV20-1; size: few; CDR3: CSTSVGTGAYEQYF; DNA: TGCAGTACTTCTGTCGGGACAGGAGCCTACGAGCAGTACTTC
J: TRBJ2-1; D: -; length: 12; V: TRBV12-3/TRBV12-4; size: once; CDR3: CASRGQYGEQFF; DNA: TGTGCCAGCAGGGGGCAGTATGGCGAGCAGTTCTTC
J: TRBJ2-7; D: -; length: 15; V: TRBV5-4; size: few; CDR3: CASSLYDGPSYEQYF; DNA: TGTGCCAGCAGCTTGTATGATGGGCCTTCTTACGAGCAGTACTTC
J: TRBJ2-1; D: -; length: 13; V: TRBV7-3; size: few; CDR3: CASSFSIVGEQFF; DNA: TGTGCCAGCAGCTTTTCGATCGTGGGGGAGCAGTTCTTC
J: TRBJ2-3; D: -; length: 14; V: TRBV7-3; size: -; CDR3: CASSLAPGLDTQYF; DNA: TGTGCCAGCAGCTTAGCCCCAGGGTTGGATACGCAGTATTTT
J: TRBJ1-5; D: -; length: 15; V: TRBV5-1; size: few; CDR3: CASSFGPGSNQPQHF; DNA: TGCGCCAGCAGCTTTGGGCCGGGCAGCAATCAGCCCCAGCATTTT
J: TRBJ2-1; D: -; length: 15; V: TRBV5-1; size: -; CDR3: CASRYEPPTYNEQFF; DNA: TGCGCCAGCAGATATGAACCGCCGACCTACAATGAGCAGTTCTTC